These 25 T cell receptor beta chains were sequenced from one sample in a study of preoperative IRX-2 immunotherapy in early breast cancer. Profiled with immunoSEQ multiplex PCR; TCRdb holds only in-frame clones, not every one. The table shows 20,000 to 30,000 clones, with about three quarters occurring only once. Treatment specified: preoperative locoregional IRX-2 cytokine immunotherapy. This specimen consisted of lymph node tissue, obtained after IRX-2 immunotherapy. These receptors originate from a human donor with breast cancer.

The gene calls are TRBV6-8 and TRBJ2-6; 7 bases agree with TRBD2. Losses at the gene ends were 7 bases for V and 2 bases for J; bases not matched to a gene: 14. Germline lookup yields CDR1 MNHGY and CDR2 SAAAGT. The CDR3 runs 18 residues. The CDR3 protein is CASTFDGDGRPGANVLTF. In nucleotides, the CDR3 is TGTGCCAGCACCTTCGATGGGGACGGGAGGCCTGGGGCCAACGTCCTGACTTTC.

V is TRBV11-3 and J is TRBJ2-7; D possibly corresponds to TRBD2 (5 bases). CDR1 is SGHNT and CDR2 is YENEEA in the germline V gene. V lost 5 bases to trimming and J lost 5 bases, with 19 bases between them. The CDR3 extends over 15 amino acids. CDR3 nucleotide sequence: TGTGCCAGCAGCCCTAGGAGCGGAGGCACCCACGAGCAGTACTTC. This codes for CASSPRSGGTHEQYF.

The rearrangement joins TRBV25-1 to TRBJ1-4; D gene unclear. This CDR3 contains 13 residues. V gave up 2 bases and J gave up 5 bases, with 6 bases separating them. Germline CDR1 and CDR2: MGHDK and SYGVNS. CDR3 residues: CASSEPGNEKLFF. CDR3 DNA sequence: TGTGCCAGCAGTGAACCGGGGAATGAAAAACTGTTTTTT.

The chain uses TRBV6-8 and TRBJ2-7; D is uncertain. V was cut by 0 bases and J by 0 bases, with 12 bases left in between. This CDR3 contains 16 residues. Looked up from germline, CDR1 is MNHGY and CDR2 is SAAAGT. CDR3 bases: TGTGCCAGCAGTTACTCGATGGGAACCCTCTCCTACGAGCAGTACTTC. Its protein is CASSYSMGTLSYEQYF.

The chain uses TRBV18 and TRBJ1-2; 9 bases match TRBD1. V lost 3 bases, J lost 8 bases, and 13 bases stayed unmatched. The CDR3 loop spans 16 amino acids. CDR1 and CDR2 (germline): KGHSH, LQKENI. CDR3 amino acids: CASSPSTGGRGGGYTF. For the CDR3, the DNA is TGTGCCAGCTCACCGTCTACAGGGGGCCGCGGAGGAGGCTACACCTTC.

This clone was picked up one time. The chain carries TRBV29-1 and TRBJ2-7, with 10 bases identical to TRBD2. The CDR3 contains 14 residues. Germline CDR1 SQVTM, CDR2 ANQGSEA. V was pared by 2 bases and J by 4 bases, with 5 bases of the junction left unmatched. The CDR3 nucleotides are TGCAGCGTTGAAACAGCGGGAGGGCCATACGAGCAGTACTTC. Translating it yields CSVETAGGPYEQYF.

This clone has a single count. The chain uses TRBV15 and TRBJ1-1; weak D call: TRBD1 (5 bases). This CDR3 has 15 residues. V lost 0 bases to trimming and J lost 0 bases, with 8 bases between them. In germline, CDR1 is LNHNV, CDR2 YYDKDF (reference sequence). CDR3 bases: TGTGCCACCAGCAGAGATACAGGAGTGAACACTGAAGCTTTCTTT. As protein: CATSRDTGVNTEAFF. Supplemented by reference TRBV15 and TRBJ1-1, the full variable domain reads DAMVIQNPRYQVTQFGKPVTLSCSQTLNHNVMYWYQQKSSQAPKLLFHYYDKDFNNEADTPDNFQSRRPNTSFCFLDIRSPGLGDTAMYLCATSRDTGVNTEAFFGQGTRLTVV.

This chain links TRBV29-1 with TRBJ2-7; perhaps TRBD1 as D (6 bases). The V end lost 6 bases, the J end lost 5 bases, and 14 bases lay between the germline ends. Germline CDR1 and CDR2: SQVTM and ANQGSEA. This CDR3 spans 12 amino acids. The CDR3 loop is CSVNRVDNEQYF. Here the CDR3 DNA reads TGCAGCGTCAACAGGGTAGACAACGAGCAGTACTTC.

This clone was counted between two and nine times. The J gene is TRBJ2-5, the V gene TRBV11-3; tentatively, D is TRBD2 (7 bases). With 8 bases removed from V and 5 bases from J, the gap between germline ends came to 18 bases. The CDR3 has 14 residues. Germline CDR1 is SGHNT and CDR2 is YENEEA. The CDR3 bases are TGTGCCAGCGGAAAGGGAGGGGGTGACGAGACCCAGTACTTC. It yields the protein CASGKGGGDETQYF. Using reference TRBV11-3 and TRBJ2-5 for the parts outside the CDR3, the full variable domain is EAGVVQSPRYKIIEKKQPVAFWCNPISGHNTLYWYLQNLGQGPELLIRYENEEAVDDSQLPKDRFSAERLKGVDSTLKIQPAELGDSAVYLCASGKGGGDETQYFGPGTRLLVL.

The genes are TRBV28 and TRBJ2-7; TRBD1 agrees at 7 bases. V shed 0 bases and J 9 bases; nucleotides not matched to a gene: 20. Germline values: CDR1 MDHEN, CDR2 SYDVKM. The CDR3 loop spans 18 amino acids. CDR3 in DNA: TGTGCCAGCAGTTTATGGATAACAGGGGCCGTTTCTGGTAGAGGGCAGTACTTC. It codes for CASSLWITGAVSGRGQYF.

This clone was observed a few times. The V call is TRBV11-3, the J call TRBJ2-7; 10 bases map to TRBD2. The V gene end was trimmed by 1 base and the J gene end by 4 bases; junction bases not matched to a gene: 19. Germline V gene lookup returns CDR1 SGHNT and CDR2 YENEEA. The CDR3 consists of 20 residues. CDR3 in DNA: TGTGCCAGCAGCTTAGTGTGGTTTCGGGCTAGCGGGAGCGTGATTTACGAGCAGTACTTC. Residues: CASSLVWFRASGSVIYEQYF. Filled out from reference TRBV11-3 and TRBJ2-7, the complete variable domain reads EAGVVQSPRYKIIEKKQPVAFWCNPISGHNTLYWYLQNLGQGPELLIRYENEEAVDDSQLPKDRFSAERLKGVDSTLKIQPAELGDSAVYLCASSLVWFRASGSVIYEQYFGPGTRLTVT.

This chain joins TRBV7-6 and TRBJ2-3, with 12 bases matching TRBD1. The CDR3 loop spans 15 amino acids. Looked up from germline, CDR1 is SGHVS and CDR2 is FNYEAQ. V lost 5 bases and J lost 3; bases outside the gene matches: 3. The CDR3 coding sequence is TGTGCCAGCAGCCCGGGACAGGGGGCGACAGATACGCAGTATTTT. Encoded protein: CASSPGQGATDTQYF.

V gene TRBV6-8 combines with J gene TRBJ2-1; 10 nucleotides line up with TRBD2. The CDR3 contains 16 residues. V lost 4 bases to trimming and J lost 3 bases; unmatched junction nucleotides: 6. CDR1 is MNHGY, CDR2 SAAAGT, per germline. The CDR3, as DNA: TGTGCCAGCAGTTGGATTAGCGGGAGGAACTACAATGAGCAGTTCTTC. Translated, it gives CASSWISGRNYNEQFF.

The CDR3 sequence: CASSLGGEGYTQYF. CDR3 sequence (DNA): TGCGCCAGCAGTCTGGGCGGGGAGGGTTATACGCAGTATTTT. This chain links TRBV23-1 with TRBJ2-3, with 7 nucleotides matching TRBD2. TRBV23-1 is labeled an ORF, and its function is uncertain. The CDR3 extends over 14 amino acids. V lost 4 bases and J lost 7; bases outside the gene matches: 8.

There are a few counts of this clone. The J gene is TRBJ2-1, the V gene TRBV6-7; no clear D. TRBV6-7 is designated an ORF whose function remains uncertain. The CDR3 consists of 16 residues. Trimming pared 5 bases from V and 0 bases from J, leaving 14 bases between. CDR3 DNA: TGTGCCAGCAGTGACACGGGCACGAGCTCCTACAATGAGCAGTTCTTC. Translated, it gives CASSDTGTSSYNEQFF.

The rearrangement uses TRBV5-1 and TRBJ2-7; no reliable D call. The CDR3 is 14 amino acids. Germline V gives CDR1 SGHRS, CDR2 YFSETQ. Trimming pared 0 bases from V and 5 bases from J, leaving 12 bases between. Written as DNA, the CDR3 is TGCGCCAGCAGCTTGGAGCCTAGTTCCCACGAGCAGTACTTC. Translated: CASSLEPSSHEQYF.

The J gene is TRBJ2-7, the V gene TRBV14; unclear D gene. Trimming took 1 base from V and 4 from J, leaving 17 bases between them. CDR1 and CDR2 from the germline V gene are SGHDN and FVKESK. The CDR3 has 16 residues. This CDR3 is CASSQVGRVEFYEQYF. CDR3 nucleotide sequence: TGTGCCAGCAGCCAAGTGGGCCGAGTTGAGTTTTACGAGCAGTACTTC.

The chain uses TRBV6-8 and TRBJ1-4; D ambiguous. V was pared by 1 base and J by 1 base, with 7 bases between. CDR3 size: 15 residues. Germline V gene data show CDR1 as MNHGY and CDR2 as SAAAGT. For the CDR3, the DNA is TGTGCCAGCAGTTACTTGGCGGGAACTAATGAAAAACTGTTTTTT. It yields the protein CASSYLAGTNEKLFF.

In DNA, the CDR3 is TGTGCCAGCAGCTTAGGTTTGGTAGCGGGAGCCCCAGGCGGGGAGCTGTTTTTT. Protein sequence: CASSLGLVAGAPGGELFF. This rearrangement joins TRBV7-1 to TRBJ2-2, with TRBD2 identical over 9 bases. TRBV7-1 is an ORF, and what it does is uncertain. Trimming removed 4 bases from V and 7 bases from J; junction bases left unmatched: 16. The CDR3 runs 18 residues.

This clone occurred a few times. This chain uses TRBV11-3 with TRBJ2-2; 7 bases align to TRBD2. J was trimmed by 2 bases and V by 8 bases; bases with no gene match: 11. The CDR3 runs to 16 residues. Germline CDR1 reads SGHNT; CDR2 reads YENEEA. In nucleotides, the CDR3 is TGTGCCAGCCCCAATCCCGGGACTACAAACACCGGGGAGCTGTTTTTT. It translates to CASPNPGTTNTGELFF.

The CDR3 loop reads CASSLKTGATNEKLFF. CDR3 sequence (DNA): TGTGCCAGTAGTTTGAAGACAGGCGCAACTAATGAAAAACTGTTTTTT. The chain has TRBV19 and TRBJ1-4, with D tentatively TRBD1 (6 bases). The CDR3 totals 16 residues. Germline CDR1 and CDR2: LNHDA and SQIVND (reference sequence). Trimming took 5 bases from V and 0 from J, leaving 13 bases between them. The entire variable domain, with the rest obtained from reference TRBV19 and TRBJ1-4, is as follows: DGGITQSPKYLFRKEGQNVTLSCEQNLNHDAMYWYRQDPGQGLRLIYYSQIVNDFQKGDIAEGYSVSREKKESFPLTVTSAQKNPTAFYLCASSLKTGATNEKLFFGSGTQLSVL.

CDR3 amino acids: CASSYGRGSAPTYEQYF. The CDR3 DNA follows: TGTGCCAGCAGCTACGGGCGCGGGAGTGCCCCTACCTACGAGCAGTACTTC. The chain carries TRBV11-3 and TRBJ2-7; 7 positions agree with TRBD2. The CDR3 loop spans 17 amino acids. With V trimmed by 4 bases and J by 2 bases, 14 bases remained unmatched. The V gene's germline CDR1 is SGHNT and CDR2 YENEEA.

The chain has TRBV14 and TRBJ2-7, with D uncertain. Germline lookup yields CDR1 SGHDN and CDR2 FVKESK. This CDR3 is built from 16 residues. V gave up 0 bases and J gave up 3 bases, with 15 bases separating them. The CDR3 DNA sequence: TGTGCCAGCAGCCAAGATAAGAGGATTCAAAGCTACGAGCAGTACTTC. The encoded protein is CASSQDKRIQSYEQYF.

Written as DNA, the CDR3 is TGTGCCTGGAGCCGGACAGGGCAGAACACTGAAGCTTTCTTT. It specifies CAWSRTGQNTEAFF. The chain carries TRBV30 and TRBJ1-1, with TRBD1 identical over 8 bases. Germline V lookup: CDR1 GTSNPN, CDR2 SVGIG (reference sequence). Trimming at V came to 3 bases and at J to 1 base, leaving 4 bases not matched to a gene. The CDR3 is 14 amino acids.

The J gene is TRBJ1-1, the V gene TRBV10-1; tentatively, D is TRBD1 (6 bases). V lost 2 bases and J 1 base, leaving 14 bases between the germline ends. Germline V gene data show CDR1 as WNHNN and CDR2 as SYGVQD (reference sequence). The CDR3 sequence is 16 residues long. The CDR3 coding sequence is TGCGCCAGCAGTGAGCACAGGGCCACGGGGAACACTGAAGCTTTCTTT. Encoded protein: CASSEHRATGNTEAFF.